This TCR beta chain came from a study of blood T cell repertoires in COVID-19. On the study more broadly: Samples came from the United States, Italy and Spain, spanning acute and convalescent COVID-19. In each case, the material was cDNA or gDNA derived from T cells, B-cell-depleted T cells, or PBMCs.

The V gene lost 4 bases and the J gene lost 9 bases, with 18 bases spanning the gap. The CDR3 sequence is 14 residues long. CDR1 and CDR2 from the germline V gene are LGHNA and YNFKEQ. Methods used by the authors: Reference gene primers were amplified, and this amplification served to estimate nucleated cell counts. The data were produced by immunoSEQ multiplex PCR, yet TCRdb's version contains in-frame clones alone and is incomplete. For V, J and clone size, that table is used; D and trimming come from the DNA. The table shows 200,000 to 250,000 clones, with around 84% occurring only once. V usage is TRBV4-2 and J usage is TRBJ1-2; a possible D gene is TRBD1 (5 bases). The TCR originated in a man aged 60-69 years with acute or convalescent COVID-19. Specimen: peripheral blood. CDR3 in amino acids: CASSPPGGGRSYTF. The CDR3 nucleotides are TGTGCCAGCAGCCCCCCCGGGGGGGGGAGAAGCTACACCTTC.